This TCR beta chain was obtained from a study of CD8 T cells in ankylosing spondylitis. General study results and limits: Among TCR beta sequences, a motif of several highly homologous variants appeared characteristic of ankylosing spondylitis blood.

TCRdb re-called the 5' RACE reads through MiXCR, storing one row per CDR3 protein. The table records around 130,000 distinct CDR3 sequences, roughly 13% of them present only once. This clonotype was detected ten times or more. Its antigen is still unknown. V was cut by 0 bases and J by 4 bases, with 14 bases left in between. The CDR3 is 15 residues long. Per the germline V gene, CDR1 is DFQATT and CDR2 is SNEGSKA (reference sequence). V usage is TRBV20-1 and J usage is TRBJ2-3; no definite D call. The sequenced sample was blood, either unsorted or a sorted T cell fraction (not recorded which). This sequence was found in a female donor with ankylosing spondylitis or in good health (not recorded which). CDR3 bases: TGCAGTGCTAGAGATCTGGCGATGGTCGCAGATACGCAGTATTTT. It encodes CSARDLAMVADTQYF.